The present T cell receptor beta chain was sequenced within a study of T cells in localized non-small cell lung cancer. Concerning this clone itself: The antigen is unknown.

Broader study findings: The study linked higher blood T cell density to longer overall survival. For the top 100 tumor clones, a median about 57 also appeared in adjacent lung.

J was trimmed by 0 bases and V by 4 bases; bases with no gene match: 8. Germline lookup yields CDR1 SGHDT and CDR2 YYEEEE. This CDR3 has 17 residues. The data were produced by immunoSEQ multiplex PCR, yet TCRdb's version contains in-frame clones alone and is incomplete. The sample lists some 82,000 clones; around 80% were seen once. Sequencing used PBMCs, obtained before any cancer treatment. The chain has TRBV5-6 and TRBJ1-5, with TRBD1 identical over 9 bases. The clonotype was recovered from a man aged 40 to 70 with stage II squamous cell lung carcinoma. In nucleotides, the CDR3 is TGTGCCAGCAGCCTCGGACAGGGGCCTTATAGCAATCAGCCCCAGCATTTT. Translation: CASSLGQGPYSNQPQHF.